This T cell receptor (beta chain) was captured in a study of T cell responses to AZD1222 COVID-19 vaccine. Turning to the study itself: Second doses that came at about 4 or about 12 weeks were put together.

Details on this clone: Its antigen is still unknown.

Using immunoSEQ multiplex PCR, the repertoire was profiled, and TCRdb retains in-frame clones only, with some absent. The sample carries 95,000 to 150,000 clones, around 88% recorded once. Trimming left V 4 bases short and J 2 bases short, with 6 bases between. The CDR3 loop spans 12 amino acids. The germline gives CDR1 SGHAT, CDR2 FQNNGV. Study-wide results and caveats: Clonal diversity was possibly underestimated; the donors were predominantly white British and more often female. Just a handful of people given AZD1222 tested seropositive at baseline.

The receptor was derived from an adult in good health. The gene calls are TRBV11-2 and TRBJ2-7, with D uncertain. The input for sequencing was peripheral blood, taken on day 0 of AZD1222 vaccination. DNA of the CDR3: TGTGCCAGCAGCTCTATCCCCTACGAGCAGTACTTC. It yields the protein CASSSIPYEQYF.